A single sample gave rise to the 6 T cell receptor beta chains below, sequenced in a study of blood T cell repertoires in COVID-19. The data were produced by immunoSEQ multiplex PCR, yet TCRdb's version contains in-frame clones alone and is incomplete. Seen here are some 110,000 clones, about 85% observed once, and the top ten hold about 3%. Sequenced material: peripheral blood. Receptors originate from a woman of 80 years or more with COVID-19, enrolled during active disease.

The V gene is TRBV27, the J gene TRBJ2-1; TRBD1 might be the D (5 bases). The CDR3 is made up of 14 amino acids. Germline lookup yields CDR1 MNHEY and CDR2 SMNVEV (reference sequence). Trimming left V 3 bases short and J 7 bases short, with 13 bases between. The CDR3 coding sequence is TGTGCCAGCAGTTTGGTACACCCAGGGAATGAGCAGTTCTTC. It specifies CASSLVHPGNEQFF.

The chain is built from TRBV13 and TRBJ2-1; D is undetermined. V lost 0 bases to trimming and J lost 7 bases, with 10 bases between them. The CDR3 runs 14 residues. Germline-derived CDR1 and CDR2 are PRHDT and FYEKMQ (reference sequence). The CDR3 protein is CASSLGPRKNEQFF. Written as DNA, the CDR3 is TGTGCCAGCAGCTTAGGCCCGAGAAAAAATGAGCAGTTCTTC.

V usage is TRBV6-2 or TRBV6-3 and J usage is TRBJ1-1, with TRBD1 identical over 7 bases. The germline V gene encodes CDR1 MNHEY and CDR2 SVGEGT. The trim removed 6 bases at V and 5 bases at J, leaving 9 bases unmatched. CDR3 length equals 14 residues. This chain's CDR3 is CASSSTQGITEAFF. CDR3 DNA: TGTGCCAGCAGCTCAACACAGGGGATTACTGAAGCTTTCTTT.

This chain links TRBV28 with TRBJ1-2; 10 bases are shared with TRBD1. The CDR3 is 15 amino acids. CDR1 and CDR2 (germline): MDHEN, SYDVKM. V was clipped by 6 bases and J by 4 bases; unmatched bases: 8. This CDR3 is CASRPWGQGSYGYTF. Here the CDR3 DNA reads TGTGCCAGCAGGCCCTGGGGACAGGGGAGCTATGGCTACACCTTC.

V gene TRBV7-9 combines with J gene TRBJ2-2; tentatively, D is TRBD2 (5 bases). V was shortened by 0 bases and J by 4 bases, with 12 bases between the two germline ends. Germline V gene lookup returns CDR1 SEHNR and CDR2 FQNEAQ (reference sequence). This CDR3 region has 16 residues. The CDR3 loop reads CASSLAGAGGTGELFF. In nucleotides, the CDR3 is TGTGCCAGCAGCTTAGCGGGAGCCGGCGGCACCGGGGAGCTGTTTTTT.

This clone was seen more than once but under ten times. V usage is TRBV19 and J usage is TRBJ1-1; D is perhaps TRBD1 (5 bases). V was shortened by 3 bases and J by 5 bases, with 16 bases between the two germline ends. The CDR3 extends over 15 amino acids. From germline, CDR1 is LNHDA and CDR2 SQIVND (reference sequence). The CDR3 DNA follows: TGTGCCAGTAGTATTCTTCAAGGGGCAAGGACTGAAGCTTTCTTT. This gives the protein CASSILQGARTEAFF.